This T cell receptor beta chain derives from a study of identical twins. This clonotype was detected ten times or more. V lost 6 bases, J lost 1 base, and 20 bases lay in between. CDR3 length: 17 amino acids. In TCRdb, the 5' RACE reads were re-called with MiXCR into one record per CDR3 protein. Of 200,000 or so distinct CDR3 sequences listed, about 7.5% are singletons. These data are also associated with another study on yellow fever vaccine responses in identical twins.

The chain links TRBV12-3 or TRBV12-4 to TRBJ2-3; D not certain. Sequencing was done on a sample of memory (CD45RO+) T cells sorted from blood. The clonotype originates from a woman aged 18-29 years in good health. The CDR3 DNA is TGTGCCAGCAGCCTCGATGGGCAGGAAGTTGGCACAGATACGCAGTATTTT. Protein: CASSLDGQEVGTDTQYF.